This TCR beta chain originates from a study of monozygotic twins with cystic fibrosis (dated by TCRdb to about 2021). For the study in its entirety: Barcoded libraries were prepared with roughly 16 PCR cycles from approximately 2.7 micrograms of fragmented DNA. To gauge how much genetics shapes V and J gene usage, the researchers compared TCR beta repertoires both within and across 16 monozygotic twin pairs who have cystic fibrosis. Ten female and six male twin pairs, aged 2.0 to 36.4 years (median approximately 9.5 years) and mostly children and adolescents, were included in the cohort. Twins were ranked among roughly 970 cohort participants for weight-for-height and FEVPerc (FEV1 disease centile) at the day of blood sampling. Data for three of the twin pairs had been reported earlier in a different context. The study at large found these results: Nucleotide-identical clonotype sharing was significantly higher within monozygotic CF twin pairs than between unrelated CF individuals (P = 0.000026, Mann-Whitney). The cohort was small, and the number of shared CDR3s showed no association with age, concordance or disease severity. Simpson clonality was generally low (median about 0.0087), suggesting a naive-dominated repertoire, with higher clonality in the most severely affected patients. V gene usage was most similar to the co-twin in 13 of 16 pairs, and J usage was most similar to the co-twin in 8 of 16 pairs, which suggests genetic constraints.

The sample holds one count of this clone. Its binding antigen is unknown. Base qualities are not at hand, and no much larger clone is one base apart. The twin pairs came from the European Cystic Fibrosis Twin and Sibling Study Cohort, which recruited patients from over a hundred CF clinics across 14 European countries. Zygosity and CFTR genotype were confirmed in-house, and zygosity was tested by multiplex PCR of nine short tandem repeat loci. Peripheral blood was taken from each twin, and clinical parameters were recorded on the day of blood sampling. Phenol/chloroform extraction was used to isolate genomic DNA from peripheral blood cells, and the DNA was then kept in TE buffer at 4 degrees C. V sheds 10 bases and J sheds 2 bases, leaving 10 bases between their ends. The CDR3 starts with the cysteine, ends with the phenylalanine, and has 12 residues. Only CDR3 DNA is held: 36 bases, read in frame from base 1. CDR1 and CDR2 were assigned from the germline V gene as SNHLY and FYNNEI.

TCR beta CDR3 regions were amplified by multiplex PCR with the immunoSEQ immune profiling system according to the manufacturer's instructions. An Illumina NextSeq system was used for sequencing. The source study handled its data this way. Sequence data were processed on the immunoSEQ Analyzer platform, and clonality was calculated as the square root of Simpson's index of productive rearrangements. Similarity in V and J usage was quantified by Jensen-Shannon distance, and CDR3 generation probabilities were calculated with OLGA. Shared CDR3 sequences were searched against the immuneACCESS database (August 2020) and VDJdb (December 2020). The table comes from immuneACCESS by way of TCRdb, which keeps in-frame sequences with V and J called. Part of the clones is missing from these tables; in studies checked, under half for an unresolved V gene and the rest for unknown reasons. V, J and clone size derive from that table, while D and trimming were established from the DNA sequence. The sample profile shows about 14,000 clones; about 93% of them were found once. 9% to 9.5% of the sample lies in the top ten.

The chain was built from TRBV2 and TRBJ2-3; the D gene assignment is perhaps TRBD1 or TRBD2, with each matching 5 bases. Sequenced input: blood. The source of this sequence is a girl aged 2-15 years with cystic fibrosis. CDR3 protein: CATGTDTDTQYF. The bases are TGTGCCACCGGGACCGACACAGATACGCAGTATTTT.